Listed below are T cell receptor beta chains from one sample, sequenced in a study of T cells after yellow fever vaccination. One entry per CDR3 protein results from TCRdb running MiXCR on the 5' RACE reads. The table lists about 320,000 distinct CDR3 sequences, 3.5% to 4.5% of them singletons. The sequencing here drew on PBMCs, taken 15 days after the yellow fever booster vaccination. Source of these receptors: a man younger than 35 who received the YFV17D yellow fever vaccine. The CDR3 runs from the conserved cysteine through the conserved F or W.

j_gene: TRBJ1-1
v_gene: TRBV9
CDR3aa: CASRETANTEAFF

j_gene: TRBJ2-7
v_gene: TRBV12-5
CDR3aa: CASGSPPTGYSYEQYF

j_gene: TRBJ1-1
v_gene: TRBV7-3
CDR3aa: CASSFSEGRTEAFF

j_gene: TRBJ1-2
v_gene: TRBV7-9
CDR3aa: CASSLGAVLSGGYTF

j_gene: TRBJ1-2
v_gene: TRBV6-2/TRBV6-3
CDR3aa: CASSYFQTSNYGYTF

j_gene: TRBJ1-5
v_gene: TRBV2
CDR3aa: CASKGAGKTHQPQHF

j_gene: TRBJ1-2
v_gene: TRBV7-9
CDR3aa: CASSSPQGGAYGYTF

j_gene: TRBJ2-7
v_gene: TRBV6-5
CDR3aa: CASHAGGSLHEQYF

j_gene: TRBJ2-3
v_gene: TRBV29-1
CDR3aa: CSFGLAGGTDTQYF

j_gene: TRBJ1-1
v_gene: TRBV19
CDR3aa: CASNLGVRNTEAFF

j_gene: TRBJ1-1
v_gene: TRBV7-2
CDR3aa: CASSRWRGEVAFF

j_gene: TRBJ2-5
v_gene: TRBV2
CDR3aa: CASGDSGAETQYF

j_gene: TRBJ2-6
v_gene: TRBV6-4
CDR3aa: CASSEQGASGANVLTF

j_gene: TRBJ2-7
v_gene: TRBV5-4
CDR3aa: CASSARPAYEQYF

j_gene: TRBJ1-5
v_gene: TRBV20-1
CDR3aa: CSAGGWVNQPQHF